The clone carrying this TCR beta chain was recorded only once. Its antigen is not identified. These data belong to a study of cytomegalovirus exposure and HLA in healthy donors. Study-wide findings and caveats: Cytomegalovirus status was reportedly diagnosed by the classifier with high sensitivity and specificity.

Generated by immunoSEQ multiplex PCR, the TCRdb table keeps only in-frame clones and is missing some. The sample yields about 110,000 clones, 89% seen once. The V gene's germline CDR1 is SGHTA and CDR2 FQGTGA. V lost 10 bases and J lost 8, with 14 bases in between. The CDR3 consists of 11 residues. The TCR was taken from a woman younger than 35 in good health and CMV-seronegative. The J gene is TRBJ1-2, the V gene TRBV7-3; D not certain. The sequenced sample consisted of PBMCs. The CDR3 DNA sequence: TGTGCCACCTTGACATCAATAGGCTACACCTTC. Translation gives CATLTSIGYTF.